What follows are 16 T cell receptor beta chains derived from one specimen sequenced in a study of T-cell memory formation after mild COVID-19. Each CDR3 protein is one row after TCRdb ran MiXCR on the 5' RACE reads. Of 350,000 to 500,000 distinct CDR3 sequences detected, about a quarter appear once; the ten largest clones hold approximately 14%. The sample consisted of PBMCs or a T cell subset sorted from them (not recorded which). These receptors came from an adult woman who had mild COVID-19 (a few samples of this study predate the infection). Cell type and time point are not known.

This clonotype turned up a few times. This sequence joins TRBV7-2 and TRBJ2-1, with no clear D. The V end was cut by 4 bases, the J end by 10 bases, with 14 bases between. Germline CDR1 and CDR2: SGHTA and FQGNSA. There are 13 residues in the CDR3. Here the CDR3 DNA reads TGTGCCAGCAGCTCCCCGGTTGTGGGAGAGCAGTTCTTC. Its protein is CASSSPVVGEQFF.

This clonotype occurred a few times. The J gene is TRBJ2-1, the V gene TRBV6-5, with 8 bases matching TRBD2. The junction had 8 bases not matched to a gene; V was cut back by 6 bases and J by 1 base. The CDR3 covers 16 residues. Germline lookup yields CDR1 MNHEY and CDR2 SVGAGI. The CDR3 region has the DNA TGTGCCAGCAGGGACTTAGCGGGAAGGTCCTACAATGAGCAGTTCTTC. Translation gives CASRDLAGRSYNEQFF.

The sample holds a few counts of this clonotype. The chain combines TRBV5-8 with TRBJ2-1; 7 nucleotides line up with TRBD1. This CDR3 is built from 16 residues. With 2 bases clipped from V and 8 bases from J, the junction kept 13 bases outside the gene matches. Germline V lookup: CDR1 SGHTS, CDR2 YDEGEE. Here the CDR3 reads CASSLNPGQQGDEQFF. CDR3 in DNA: TGTGCCAGCAGCTTAAACCCGGGACAGCAAGGAGATGAGCAGTTCTTC.

The chain combines TRBV7-2 with TRBJ2-7; 8 bases map to TRBD1. The CDR3 is made up of 15 amino acids. V shed 6 bases and J 6 bases; nucleotides not matched to a gene: 13. Germline CDR1 and CDR2: SGHTA and FQGNSA. The CDR3 DNA is TGTGCCAGCAGTTTTAGGGGGACAGGCGATAGCGAGCAGTACTTC. Protein sequence: CASSFRGTGDSEQYF.

V usage is TRBV2 and J usage is TRBJ2-7, with 9 bases that match TRBD2. This CDR3 has 15 amino acids. V gave up 4 bases and J gave up 0 bases; unmatched junction bases: 4. Germline-derived CDR1 and CDR2 are SNHLY and FYNNEI. CDR3 sequence: CASSGSSGDSYEQYF. The CDR3, as DNA: TGTGCCAGCAGTGGGTCTAGCGGGGACTCCTACGAGCAGTACTTC.

This clonotype was picked up one time. CDR3 amino acids: CASSLASSGRETQYF. CDR3 sequence (DNA): TGTGCCAGCAGCTTGGCCTCCTCCGGCAGAGAGACCCAGTACTTC. V gene TRBV5-4 combines with J gene TRBJ2-5; D is ambiguous. Trimming removed 0 bases at V and 4 bases at J, with 13 bases between. This CDR3 has 15 amino acids. Germline CDR1 is SGHNT and CDR2 is YYREEE (reference sequence).

The chain has TRBV20-1 and TRBJ2-7, with a weak D call TRBD1 (5 bases). Trimming removed 7 bases at V and 1 base at J, with 8 bases between. The V gene's germline CDR1 is DFQATT and CDR2 SNEGSKA (reference sequence). CDR3 size: 11 residues. The CDR3 spells CSVKGSYEQYF. The CDR3 nucleotides are TGCAGTGTAAAGGGGTCCTACGAGCAGTACTTC.

This clonotype occurred many times. The CDR3 sequence is CASSHHRASYNEQFF. CDR3 in DNA: TGTGCCAGCAGCCACCATAGGGCCTCCTACAATGAGCAGTTCTTC. This chain uses TRBV11-2 with TRBJ2-1; D gene uncertain. V lost 5 bases to trimming and J lost 0 bases, with 11 bases between them. The germline CDR1 and CDR2 sequences are SGHAT and FQNNGV. The CDR3 covers 15 residues.

This sequence joins TRBV7-2 and TRBJ1-2; D is perhaps TRBD1 (5 bases). Per germline, CDR1 SGHTA and CDR2 FQGNSA. With 6 bases removed from V and 3 bases from J, the gap between germline ends came to 17 bases. The CDR3 runs 15 residues. CDR3 loop: CASREGLGVYYGYTF. Written as DNA, the CDR3 is TGTGCCAGCAGAGAGGGGCTGGGCGTGTACTATGGCTACACCTTC.

The V and J genes are TRBV30 and TRBJ2-3; possibly TRBD2 for D (6 bases). The CDR3 spans 13 residues. CDR1 and CDR2 from the germline V gene are GTSNPN and SVGIG (reference sequence). V was cut by 4 bases and J by 4 bases, with 12 bases left in between. In DNA form, the CDR3 reads TGTGCCTGGACCACTAGCACCTCAGATACGCAGTATTTT. Its translation: CAWTTSTSDTQYF.

This clonotype was counted at least ten times. The chain employs TRBV20-1 and TRBJ2-3, with 8 bases matching TRBD2. This CDR3 contains 15 residues. V was pared by 3 bases and J by 5 bases, with 10 bases of the junction left unmatched. Germline loops: CDR1 DFQATT, CDR2 SNEGSKA (reference sequence). The CDR3 loop is CSASSGGEVRDTQYF. Here the CDR3 DNA reads TGCAGTGCTAGCTCGGGGGGGGAGGTGCGAGATACGCAGTATTTT.

The chain is built from TRBV16 and TRBJ2-7; D might be TRBD2 (6 bases). The CDR3 contains 13 residues. The V gene lost 5 bases and the J gene lost 6 bases, with 14 bases spanning the gap. The germline CDR1 and CDR2 sequences are KGHSY and FQNENV. The CDR3 coding sequence is TGTGCCAGCAGCATTGCCCGGGGAGGCGAGCAGTACTTC. Its protein product is CASSIARGGEQYF.

This sequence joins TRBV20-1 and TRBJ1-5; D might be TRBD1 (5 bases). The germline V and J ends were trimmed by 5 bases and 2 bases, with 10 bases remaining between them. The germline CDR1 and CDR2 sequences are DFQATT and SNEGSKA (reference sequence). There are 13 residues in the CDR3. CDR3 sequence (DNA): TGCAGTGCTCTCCGACAGTGCAATCAGCCCCAGCATTTT. Translated, it gives CSALRQCNQPQHF.

The table lists this clonotype with a few counts. The CDR3 DNA follows: TGTGCCAGCAGTTCACGACAGGGGGCGGTAAACATTCAGTACTTC. This translates into CASSSRQGAVNIQYF. This rearrangement joins TRBV12-3 or TRBV12-4 to TRBJ2-4, with TRBD1 matching 10 bases. CDR3 length: 15 residues. The V segment lost 4 bases and the J segment 6 bases; nucleotides outside the gene matches: 6.

This clonotype came up a few times. The rearrangement links TRBV24-1 to TRBJ2-7, with D possibly being TRBD1 (5 bases). CDR3 length: 12 amino acids. Per the germline V gene, CDR1 is KGHDR and CDR2 is SFDVKD. Between the trimmed V and J ends, which lost 3 bases and 4 bases, there was a span of 6 bases. The CDR3 DNA sequence: TGTGCCACCAGTGATAACAGGTACGAGCAGTACTTC. Amino acids: CATSDNRYEQYF.

This chain uses TRBV6-6 with TRBJ1-2; tentative D call: TRBD1 (6 bases). Between the trimmed V and J ends, which lost 6 bases and 4 bases, there was a span of 15 bases. This CDR3 has 14 amino acids. The V gene's germline CDR1 is MNHNY and CDR2 SVGAGI (reference sequence). The DNA for the CDR3 is TGTGCCAGCAGATTCCGGGACAAGTCCTATGGCTACACCTTC. Its protein product is CASRFRDKSYGYTF.